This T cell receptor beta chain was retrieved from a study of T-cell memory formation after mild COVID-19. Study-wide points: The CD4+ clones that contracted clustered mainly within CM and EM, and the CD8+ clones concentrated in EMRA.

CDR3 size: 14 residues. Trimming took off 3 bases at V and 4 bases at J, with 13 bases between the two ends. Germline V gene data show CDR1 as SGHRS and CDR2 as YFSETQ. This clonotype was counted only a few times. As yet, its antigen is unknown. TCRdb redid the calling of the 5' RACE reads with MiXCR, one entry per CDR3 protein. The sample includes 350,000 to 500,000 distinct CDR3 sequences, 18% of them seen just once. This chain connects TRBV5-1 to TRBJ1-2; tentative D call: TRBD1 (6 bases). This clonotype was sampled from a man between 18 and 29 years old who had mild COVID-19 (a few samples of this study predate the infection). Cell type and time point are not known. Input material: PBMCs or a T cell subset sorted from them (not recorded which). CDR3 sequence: CASSSGTIIYGYTF. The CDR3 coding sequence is TGCGCCAGCAGCTCCGGGACAATAATCTATGGCTACACCTTC.